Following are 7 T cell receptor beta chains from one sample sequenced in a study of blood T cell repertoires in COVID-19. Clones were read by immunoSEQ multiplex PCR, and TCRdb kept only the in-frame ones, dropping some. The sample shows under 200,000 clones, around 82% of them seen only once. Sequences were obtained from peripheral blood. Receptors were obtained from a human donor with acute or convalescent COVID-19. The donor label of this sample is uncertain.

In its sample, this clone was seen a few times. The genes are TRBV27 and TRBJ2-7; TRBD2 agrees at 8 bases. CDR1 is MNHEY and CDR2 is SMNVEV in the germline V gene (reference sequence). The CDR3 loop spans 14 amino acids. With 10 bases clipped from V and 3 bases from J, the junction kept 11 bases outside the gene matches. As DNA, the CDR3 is TGTGCCACCCGAGTAATGCGGGGGGTCTACGAGCAGTACTTC. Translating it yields CATRVMRGVYEQYF.

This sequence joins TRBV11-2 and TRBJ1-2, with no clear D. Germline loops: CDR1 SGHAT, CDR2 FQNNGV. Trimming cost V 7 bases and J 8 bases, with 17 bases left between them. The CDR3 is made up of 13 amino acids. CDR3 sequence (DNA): TGTGCCAGCACCTTGGGCTTAGGAGGCGGCTACACCTTC. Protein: CASTLGLGGGYTF.

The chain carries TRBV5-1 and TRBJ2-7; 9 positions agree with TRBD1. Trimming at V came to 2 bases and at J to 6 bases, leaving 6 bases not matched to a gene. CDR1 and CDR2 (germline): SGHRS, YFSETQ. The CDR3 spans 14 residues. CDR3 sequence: CASSLRDRVSEQYF. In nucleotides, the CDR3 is TGCGCCAGCAGCTTAAGGGACAGGGTTTCCGAGCAGTACTTC.

In DNA form, the CDR3 reads TGTGCCATCAGTGGTGGAGGGAACTATGGCTACACCTTC. Amino acids: CAISGGGNYGYTF. The chain joins TRBV10-3 to TRBJ1-2; D is undetermined. V lost 4 bases and J 2 bases, leaving 8 bases between the germline ends. Per germline, CDR1 ENHRY and CDR2 SYGVKD. This CDR3 contains 13 residues.

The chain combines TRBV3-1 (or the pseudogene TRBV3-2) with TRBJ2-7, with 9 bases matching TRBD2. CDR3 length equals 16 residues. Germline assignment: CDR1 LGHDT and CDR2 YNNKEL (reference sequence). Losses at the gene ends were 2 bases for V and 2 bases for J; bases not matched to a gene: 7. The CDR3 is CASSQLPTSGAYEQYF. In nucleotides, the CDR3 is TGTGCCAGCAGCCAACTACCGACTAGCGGAGCCTACGAGCAGTACTTC.

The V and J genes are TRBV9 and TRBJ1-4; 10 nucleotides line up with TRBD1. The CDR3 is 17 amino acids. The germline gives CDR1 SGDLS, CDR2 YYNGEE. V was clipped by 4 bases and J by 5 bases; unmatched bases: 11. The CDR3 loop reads CASSLDRGPIGNEKLFF. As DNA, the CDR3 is TGTGCCAGCAGCCTCGACAGGGGGCCGATCGGGAATGAAAAACTGTTTTTT.

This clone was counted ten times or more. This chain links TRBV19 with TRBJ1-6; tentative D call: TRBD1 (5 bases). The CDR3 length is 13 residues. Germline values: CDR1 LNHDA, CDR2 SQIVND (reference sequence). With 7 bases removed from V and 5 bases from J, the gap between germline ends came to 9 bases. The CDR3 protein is CASTRGNNSPLHF. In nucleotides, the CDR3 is TGTGCCAGTACTAGGGGTAATAATTCACCCCTCCACTTT.